This TCR beta chain was identified in a study of T cells in Graves' hyperthyroidism and ophthalmopathy. About the study: At initial diagnosis, before any treatment had begun, peripheral blood was obtained.

The investigators amplified TCR beta CDR3 regions from RNA transcripts. Primed by the HTBI set, a first-round RT-PCR was run on the TCR CDR3. TCRdb independently ran MiXCR on the multiplex PCR reads; one entry per CDR3 protein. The sample has 300,000 to 400,000 distinct CDR3 sequences; 15% to 20% are singletons. If no ophthalmopathy progression occurred within 18 months, Graves' hyperthyroidism was stable. Together with thyroid ultrasound, orbital computed tomography, serum thyroxine and TRAb, clinical symptoms were used for diagnoses. Germline CDR1 DFQATT, CDR2 SNEGSKA (reference sequence). CDR3 length: 11 amino acids. Trimming removed 7 bases from V and 6 bases from J, with 11 bases in between.

Sequences were obtained from blood. This chain uses TRBV20-1 with TRBJ2-3; tentative D call: TRBD2 (5 bases). The receptor's source is a woman aged 45-65 years with Graves' hyperthyroidism. The CDR3 nucleotides read TGCAGTGGTGGGCCGGGGGATACGCAGTATTTT. It translates to CSGGPGDTQYF.